This T cell receptor (beta chain) emerged from a study of T cells in Graves' hyperthyroidism and ophthalmopathy. Study conclusions and caveats: Ophthalmopathy and stable hyperthyroidism were separated by a 13 V-J model. Median prediction lead before ophthalmopathy onset was 6.5 months with the model.

As regards this clonotype: What it binds is not known.

The CDR3 is 14 residues long. The germline V gene encodes CDR1 SGHVT and CDR2 SQSDAQ. Lactation, pregnancy, other autoimmune disease or uncontrolled infection led to exclusion of patients. Diagnosis relied on clinical symptoms, serum thyroxine and TRAb, thyroid ultrasound and orbital computed tomography. RNA transcripts served as the template for amplifying TCR beta CDR3 regions. First-round RT-PCR with HTBI primers amplified the TCR CDR3 region. MiXCR, run by TCRdb on the multiplex PCR reads, gives a single entry per CDR3 protein. The sample has about 510,000 distinct CDR3 sequences, 40% to 55% seen once.

The receptor was isolated from an adult woman with Graves' disease, either hyperthyroidism or ophthalmopathy (not recorded which). The material sequenced was peripheral blood or thyroid tissue (not recorded which). The chain combines TRBV7-4 with TRBJ1-6; D is unclear. The end of the DNA fits TRBJ1-5 better, so the J call may be wrong. CDR3 amino acids: CASSTTCGNQKQHF. The CDR3 nucleotides read TGTGCCAGTAGCACAACGTGCGGCAATCAGAAACAGCATTTT.